The rows below give T cell receptor beta chains drawn from one sample of a study of CD8+ T cells in alopecia areata. Clones were read by immunoSEQ multiplex PCR, and TCRdb kept only the in-frame ones, dropping some. The sample shows tens of thousands of clones, about two thirds of them seen only once. Material: CD8+ T cells sorted from blood, obtained around week 46, from a patient treated with tofacitinib. All receptors come from a human donor with alopecia areata. Each CDR3 is given with its conserved first and last residue. Each record gives: clone size, V gene, J gene, D gene, CDR3 DNA, CDR3 protein. The D gene is left open where the match is weak. The size of a clone is reported for some rows only, either as once, few or many, or as a class for expanded clones.

-	TRBV27	TRBJ2-1	-	TGTGCCAGCAGTTTATTTTGGGGAGCCTCCTACAATGAGCAGTTCTTC	CASSLFWGASYNEQFF
-	TRBV6-6	TRBJ2-7	-	TGTGCCAGCCTACAGAGTTACTACGAGCAGTACTTC	CASLQSYYEQYF
-	TRBV29-1	TRBJ2-7	-	TGCAGCGTTGAGACAGACTACGAGCAGTACTTC	CSVETDYEQYF
-	TRBV14	TRBJ2-5	TRBD1	TGTGCCAGCAGCCAAGATTCGGACAGGGCGTACCAAGAGACCCAGTACTTC	CASSQDSDRAYQETQYF
-	TRBV27	TRBJ2-7	-	TGTGCCAGCAGTTTGTCCGCGGCGAACGAGCAGTACTTC	CASSLSAANEQYF
-	TRBV7-8	TRBJ2-3	-	TGTGCCAGCAGCTTACGGAATGAACAGGGCCTGGGCACAGATACGCAGTATTTT	CASSLRNEQGLGTDTQYF
-	TRBV29-1	TRBJ2-1	TRBD2	TGCAGCGTTGTGGGGCTAGCGGGGGGGCCGGAGAATGAGCAGTTCTTC	CSVVGLAGGPENEQFF
once	TRBV15	TRBJ2-4	-	TGTGCCACCAGCGGCAGGGACCCGAAAGGAGTAGCCAAAAACATTCAGTACTTC	CATSGRDPKGVAKNIQYF
-	TRBV7-2	TRBJ2-2	-	TGTGCCAGCAGCTCAGACACCGGGGAGCTGTTTTTT	CASSSDTGELFF
few	TRBV14	TRBJ2-1	TRBD2	TGTGCCAGCAGCCCGGGACTAGCGGGGGGCCGCCGTTTCTACAATGAGCAGTTCTTC	CASSPGLAGGRRFYNEQFF
-	TRBV7-8	TRBJ2-1	TRBD2	TGTGCCAGCAGCTTAAGAACTCCACCCAGGACTAGCGGGGGGGAGTATGAGCAGTTCTTC	CASSLRTPPRTSGGEYEQFF
-	TRBV4-3	TRBJ1-5	-	TGCGCCAGCAGCCAAGATCGGGGCGGGGGGCGTAACAATCAGCCCCAGCATTTT	CASSQDRGGGRNNQPQHF
-	TRBV29-1	TRBJ1-2	-	TGCAGCGTAATCGACAGGAATCAACTAAATGATAACTATGGCTACACCTTC	CSVIDRNQLNDNYGYTF
-	TRBV7-2	TRBJ1-5	-	TGTGCCAGCAGCCCCCGGGACACCTATCAGCCCCAGCATTTT	CASSPRDTYQPQHF
-	TRBV5-1	TRBJ2-4	TRBD1	TGCGCCAGCAGCTCGGCGCAGGGGGCGCAAAACATTCAGTACTTC	CASSSAQGAQNIQYF
-	TRBV13	TRBJ2-7	TRBD1	TGTGCCAGCAGCCTCGGGACAGGGGAAGAAAGCTTC	CASSLGTGEESF
-	TRBV9	TRBJ2-2	-	TGTGCCAGCAGCGGACTTCAGGGTGACACCGGGGAGCTGTTTTTT	CASSGLQGDTGELFF
-	TRBV30	TRBJ1-2	-	TGTGCCTGGAGTGTGGGGGCGTATGGCTACACCTTC	CAWSVGAYGYTF
few	TRBV29-1	TRBJ1-2	-	TGCAGCGTTGAATCTAGAGGGGGATATGGCTACACCTTC	CSVESRGGYGYTF
-	TRBV7-2	TRBJ2-2	-	TGTGCCAGCAGCTTAGAACAGGGGAACACCGGGGAGCTGTTTTTT	CASSLEQGNTGELFF
-	TRBV4-3	TRBJ1-1	-	TGCGCCAGCAGCCAAGATCGGCAGGTCGGTGGACTTACTGAAGCTTTCTTT	CASSQDRQVGGLTEAFF
-	TRBV6-6	TRBJ2-7	-	TGTGCCAGCAGTTACTCATCAGGGGAGAGATCCTACGAGCAGTACTTC	CASSYSSGERSYEQYF
once	TRBV30	TRBJ1-1	-	TGTGCCTGGAGTGTTGCTGGGGACACTGAAGCTTTCTTT	CAWSVAGDTEAFF
-	TRBV14	TRBJ2-3	TRBD2	TGTGCCAGCAGCCCCCCCACTAGCGGGGGAACCCTTAGCACAGATACGCAGTATTTT	CASSPPTSGGTLSTDTQYF
-	TRBV10-3	TRBJ2-3	TRBD2	TGTGCCATCAGCAAAGAGGGTCTTAGCGGGGGTTTCGGAGGCACAGATACGCAGTATTTT	CAISKEGLSGGFGGTDTQYF
-	TRBV5-1	TRBJ2-2	TRBD2	TGCGCCAGCAGCCGAAGGGGAGGGTATGTCGAGGAGCTGTTTTTT	CASSRRGGYVEELFF
-	TRBV19	TRBJ1-5	-	TGTGCCAGCAAAGATGGGGTCGACAGGATTAGCAATCAGCCCCAGCATTTT	CASKDGVDRISNQPQHF
-	TRBV5-6	TRBJ2-7	-	TGTGCCAGCAGCCTGCAGGATGGTAACAAGCAGTACTTC	CASSLQDGNKQYF
-	TRBV7-8	TRBJ2-3	TRBD2	TGTGCCAGCAGCTTTCCGGGACTAGAGAGACGGGATACGCAGTATTTT	CASSFPGLERRDTQYF
-	TRBV29-1	TRBJ2-7	-	TGCAGCGTTGAACTGAGCTCCTACGAGCAGTACTTC	CSVELSSYEQYF
-	TRBV4-3	TRBJ1-1	TRBD1	TGCGCCAGCAGCCAGGGGACAGGGTACACTGAAGCTTTCTTT	CASSQGTGYTEAFF
-	TRBV13	TRBJ1-1	TRBD1	TGTGCCAGCAGCCCCACAGGGGGCACTGAAGCTTTCTTT	CASSPTGGTEAFF